The 4 T cell receptor beta chains given below trace back to one sample, sequenced in a study of T-cell reconstitution after alpha-beta-depleted transplantation in children. Unique molecular identifiers tagged the TCRbeta library. TCRdb re-analysed the PCR reads in MiXCR, keeping a single row per CDR3 protein. This table holds hundreds of thousands of distinct CDR3 sequences, about an eighth found once. The source was PBMCs, collected before TCRalphabeta/CD19-depleted stem cell transplant. The source is a girl aged 2 to 10 with congenital amegakaryocytic thrombocytopenia, due to receive a stem cell transplant.

V usage is TRBV18 and J usage is TRBJ1-2; 7 bases line up with TRBD1. The V gene's germline CDR1 is KGHSH and CDR2 LQKENI. Trimming removed 4 bases from V and 6 bases from J; junction bases left unmatched: 8. This CDR3 spans 14 amino acids. The CDR3 here is CASSRLDRDNGYTF. In DNA, the CDR3 is TGTGCCAGCTCACGGCTTGACAGGGACAATGGCTACACCTTC.

This clonotype was detected ten times or more. V gene TRBV29-1 combines with J gene TRBJ1-3, with D uncertain. Germline values: CDR1 SQVTM, CDR2 ANQGSEA. This CDR3 contains 12 residues. The V end lost 0 bases, the J end lost 3 bases, and 3 bases lay between the germline ends. This CDR3 reads CSVEDSGNTIYF. The DNA for the CDR3 is TGCAGCGTTGAAGATAGTGGAAACACCATATATTTT.

This clonotype was detected only a few times. V usage is TRBV4-1 and J usage is TRBJ2-1; a weak D match, TRBD2 (7 bases). Germline CDR1 is MGHRA and CDR2 is YSYEKL. Trimming cost V 4 bases and J 6 bases, with 22 bases left between them. The CDR3 has 17 residues. DNA of the CDR3: TGCGCCAGCAGCCGCAAGGGGGGGAGTCCGGCCGGCAATGAGCAGTTCTTC. This translates into CASSRKGGSPAGNEQFF.

There are a few counts of this clonotype. The rearrangement joins TRBV7-8 to TRBJ2-4; a possible D gene is TRBD1 (6 bases). CDR1 and CDR2 from the germline V gene are SGHVS and FQNEAQ. The CDR3 loop spans 17 amino acids. V gave up 1 base and J gave up 6 bases, with 19 bases separating them. The CDR3 is CASSLGVRGGWGNIQYF. In DNA form, the CDR3 reads TGTGCCAGCAGCTTAGGCGTCAGGGGCGGTTGGGGAAACATTCAGTACTTC.